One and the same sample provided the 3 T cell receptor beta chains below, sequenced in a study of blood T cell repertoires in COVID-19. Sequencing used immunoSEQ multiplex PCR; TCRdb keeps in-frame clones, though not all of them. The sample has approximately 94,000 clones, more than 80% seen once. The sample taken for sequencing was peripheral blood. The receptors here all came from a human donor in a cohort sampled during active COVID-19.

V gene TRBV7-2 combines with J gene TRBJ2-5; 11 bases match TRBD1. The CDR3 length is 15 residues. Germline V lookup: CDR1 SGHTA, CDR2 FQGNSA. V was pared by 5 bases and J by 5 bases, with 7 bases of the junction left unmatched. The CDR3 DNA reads TGTGCCAGCAGCGACCGGACAGGGGGCTTTGAGACCCAGTACTTC. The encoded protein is CASSDRTGGFETQYF. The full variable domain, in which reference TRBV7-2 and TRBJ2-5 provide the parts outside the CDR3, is GAGVSQSPSNKVTEKGKDVELRCDPISGHTALYWYRQSLGQGLEFLIYFQGNSAPDKSGLPSDRFSAERTGGSVSTLTIQRTQQEDSAVYLCASSDRTGGFETQYFGPGTRLLVL.

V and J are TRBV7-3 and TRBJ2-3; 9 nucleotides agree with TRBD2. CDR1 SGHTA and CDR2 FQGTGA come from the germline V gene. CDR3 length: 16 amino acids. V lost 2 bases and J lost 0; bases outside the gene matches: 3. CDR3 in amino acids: CASSLGAGGSTDTQYF. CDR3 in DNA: TGTGCCAGCAGCTTAGGAGCGGGGGGTAGCACAGATACGCAGTATTTT.

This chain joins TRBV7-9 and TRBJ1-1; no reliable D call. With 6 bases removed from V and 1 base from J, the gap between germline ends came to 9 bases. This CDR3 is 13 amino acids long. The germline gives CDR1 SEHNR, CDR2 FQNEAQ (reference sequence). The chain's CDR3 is CASRWQANTEAFF. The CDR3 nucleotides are TGTGCCAGCAGGTGGCAGGCGAACACTGAAGCTTTCTTT.